The 13 T cell receptor beta chains below all came from one sample that was sequenced in a study of T cells after yellow fever vaccination. From the 5' RACE reads, TCRdb called clonotypes with MiXCR, one entry per CDR3 protein. Of about 310,000 distinct CDR3 sequences in the sample, 3.6% are singletons; the top ten hold about 20%. The input for sequencing was PBMCs, taken on the day of the yellow fever booster vaccination. These receptors originate from a man younger than 35 who received the YFV17D yellow fever vaccine.

This clonotype appeared many times. V is TRBV5-6 and J is TRBJ2-2; D is tentatively TRBD1 or TRBD2 (5 bases each). With 1 base removed from V and 6 bases from J, the gap between germline ends came to 13 bases. Germline values: CDR1 SGHDT, CDR2 YYEEEE. The CDR3 runs 15 residues. The CDR3 bases are TGTGCCAGCAGCTTGTCGGGGCAGGGCTCCGGGGAGCTGTTTTTT. This sequence encodes CASSLSGQGSGELFF.

The chain is built from TRBV9 and TRBJ2-5, with TRBD2 identical over 8 bases. Germline values: CDR1 SGDLS, CDR2 YYNGEE. The CDR3 runs to 14 residues. The junction had 6 bases not matched to a gene; V was cut back by 3 bases and J by 5 bases. CDR3 protein: CASSGSGVGETQYF. The CDR3 bases are TGTGCCAGCAGCGGTAGCGGGGTGGGGGAGACCCAGTACTTC.

At least ten counts were recorded for this clonotype. CDR3 loop: CASSQDTGQGSYEQYF. Here the CDR3 DNA reads TGCGCCAGCAGCCAAGATACGGGACAGGGCTCCTACGAGCAGTACTTC. The rearrangement links TRBV4-3 to TRBJ2-7, with 9 bases fitting TRBD1. Trimming removed 0 bases from V and 0 bases from J; junction bases left unmatched: 3. The CDR3 is 16 residues long. The germline CDR1 and CDR2 sequences are LGHNA and YSLEER.

This clonotype was observed a few times. The chain recombines TRBV9 with TRBJ2-5; 7 bases are a match to TRBD1. This CDR3 spans 16 amino acids. After removal of 3 bases from V and 1 base from J, the junction contained 9 bases not matched to a gene. Germline V gene data show CDR1 as SGDLS and CDR2 as YYNGEE. The CDR3 loop is CASSARQGRGQETQYF. The CDR3 DNA sequence: TGTGCCAGCAGCGCCCGACAGGGACGGGGCCAAGAGACCCAGTACTTC.

This clonotype was seen only a few times. The chain recombines TRBV7-9 with TRBJ1-4; D is unclear. CDR1 and CDR2 from the germline V gene are SEHNR and FQNEAQ (reference sequence). This CDR3 spans 12 amino acids. The ends were cut back, 2 bases at V and 7 bases at J, with 5 bases in the middle. CDR3 DNA: TGTGCCAGCAGCTTAATAGGTGAAAAACTGTTTTTT. This translates into CASSLIGEKLFF.

This clonotype was observed at least ten times. J is TRBJ2-1 and V is TRBV7-8, with TRBD1 identical over 7 bases. This CDR3 is 17 amino acids long. V was clipped by 4 bases and J by 4 bases; unmatched bases: 13. The germline V gene has CDR1 SGHVS and CDR2 FQNEAQ. The CDR3 region is CASSSIGGQKIYNEQFF. CDR3 coding DNA: TGTGCCAGCAGCTCCATAGGGGGACAGAAAATTTACAATGAGCAGTTCTTC.

The rearrangement links TRBV9 to TRBJ2-2; D is unresolved. From germline, CDR1 is SGDLS and CDR2 YYNGEE. Trimming took off 4 bases at V and 7 bases at J, with 17 bases between the two ends. This CDR3 spans 15 amino acids. In DNA form, the CDR3 reads TGTGCCAGCAGCATTCGACCAGGTCAAGGCGGGGAGCTGTTTTTT. Translation: CASSIRPGQGGELFF.

V is TRBV10-1 and J is TRBJ2-7; D is undetermined. V lost 8 bases to trimming and J lost 5 bases, with 10 bases between them. The germline V gene has CDR1 WNHNN and CDR2 SYGVQD (reference sequence). The length of the CDR3 is 11 residues. This chain's CDR3 is CASDPRHEQYV. DNA for the CDR3: TGCGCCAGCGACCCCAGACACGAGCAGTACGTC.

The chain combines TRBV19 with TRBJ1-5; D call uncertain. The CDR3 totals 17 residues. Trimming removed 3 bases from V and 0 bases from J, with 15 bases in between. Germline V gene data show CDR1 as LNHDA and CDR2 as SQIVND (reference sequence). The CDR3 here is CASSITSGQDSNQPQHF. In nucleotides, the CDR3 is TGTGCCAGTAGTATCACGTCGGGTCAGGATAGCAATCAGCCCCAGCATTTT.

There are many counts of this clonotype. CDR3 protein: CASSHYTGSLTNEKLFF. The CDR3 DNA reads TGCGCCAGCAGCCATTATACAGGGTCGTTAACTAATGAAAAACTGTTTTTT. The chain links TRBV4-3 to TRBJ1-4; D perhaps matches TRBD1 (6 bases). The CDR3 has 17 amino acids. CDR1 is LGHNA and CDR2 is YSLEER in the germline V gene. Trimming took off 3 bases at V and 1 base at J, with 15 bases between the two ends.

This clonotype was counted many times. The chain recombines TRBV10-3 with TRBJ2-3, with TRBD2 matching 11 bases. The CDR3 has 18 residues. The germline CDR1 and CDR2 sequences are ENHRY and SYGVKD. The ends lost 7 bases at V and 0 bases at J; junction bases unmatched: 12. CDR3 nucleotide sequence: TGTGCCATCACTCGGCTAGCGGGGGGTCGAACTAGCACAGATACGCAGTATTTT. Translated, it gives CAITRLAGGRTSTDTQYF.

This clonotype was observed at least ten times. This chain links TRBV5-1 with TRBJ2-1; TRBD2 matches 8 bases. The junction had 5 bases not matched to a gene; V was cut back by 0 bases and J by 6 bases. The CDR3 spans 15 residues. CDR1 is SGHRS and CDR2 is YFSETQ in the germline V gene. DNA for the CDR3: TGCGCCAGCAGCTTGGTCTCTAGCGGGTTCAATGAGCAGTTCTTC. This codes for CASSLVSSGFNEQFF.

This CDR3 reads CASGRTGRNSPLHF. In DNA form, the CDR3 reads TGTGCCAGCGGGCGGACAGGACGCAATTCACCCCTCCACTTT. The V and J genes are TRBV3-1 and TRBJ1-6; TRBD1 matches 7 bases. V shed 8 bases and J 7 bases; nucleotides not matched to a gene: 8. The CDR3 spans 14 residues. The germline CDR1 and CDR2 sequences are LGHDT and YNNKEL (reference sequence).